The entry below describes one TCR beta chain. Its antigen is unknown. No base-level quality is on record; no much larger clone is a single base apart. The record originates from a study of PD-1 blockade in classical Hodgkin lymphoma (TCRdb year 2020). About the full investigation: Nivolumab dosing was 3 mg/kg intravenously every 2 weeks, continuing until either disease progression or unacceptable toxicity. The study used CyTOF and TCR beta sequencing to define a peripheral blood immune signature of response to PD-1 blockade in classical Hodgkin lymphoma.

Reading from cysteine to phenylalanine, the CDR3 counts 14 amino acids. Just CDR3 DNA is preserved here, 42 bases in frame from base 1. The V end loses 3 bases and the J end loses 3 bases, and a stretch of 12 bases separates them. Sequences SGHRS (CDR1) and YFSETQ (CDR2) are obtained from the germline V gene. Taken with the paper, the label for time point translates to: cycle 4 day 1 (C4D1), after around six weeks of nivolumab. Every trial patient had relapsed after autologous stem cell transplantation, and cohorts A, B and C differed in prior brentuximab vedotin exposure. The trial cohort was composed of about 60 patients with relapsed/refractory classical Hodgkin lymphoma, for whom complete response, partial response or progressive disease was recorded as best overall response. Trial patients were treated with single-agent nivolumab in the multi-cohort phase II CheckMate 205 trial. An independent review committee assessed best overall response using the 2007 International Working Group response criteria. Trial PBMCs were collected immediately before nivolumab initiation (C1D1) and during therapy at cycle 2 day 1 and cycle 4 day 1. Peripheral blood was collected in 8 mL Vacutainer Cell Preparation Tubes, from which PBMCs were isolated by centrifugation and then cryopreserved.

The Qiagen DNeasy kit was used to extract genomic DNA both from unsorted PBMCs and from the negatively selected CD4+ and CD8+ fractions. Amplification of TCR beta CDR3 regions was done by immunoSEQ multiplex PCR with primers that anneal to V and J segments. Amplification bias was minimized using a synthetic immune receptor repertoire, and residual bias was removed computationally after sequencing. The published analysis was carried out like this. Repertoire diversity was quantified as the Shannon entropy index using custom Python scripts. Unsorted, CD4+ and CD8+ repertoires were analyzed separately, except in combined analyses where CD4+ and CD8+ sequences were merged in silico. A clone counted as expanded when the clone's frequency after treatment rose at least 2-fold relative to C1D1, and clones undetected at baseline were given a pseudocount of 0.5. Clones with 0 or 1 copy at C1D1 were defined as singleton clones, while clones with 2 or more copies were defined as non-singleton clones. Clones expanded in unsorted samples were labelled as CD4+, CD8+ or unknown by matching protein sequences in sorted samples from the same patient. Wilcoxon tests were applied to paired samples to test diversity changes from C1D1 to C4D1. Drawn from immuneACCESS, this table holds only the in-frame rearrangements with V and J called that TCRdb kept. Clones are partly lost; checked studies trace under half to an unresolved V gene and leave the rest unexplained. V and J calls and clone size come straight from that table; D and trimming were deduced from the DNA. A total of 43,000 or so clones appear in this sample, just under 80% of them only once. The top ten clonotypes cover roughly 35% of the sample.

What the research found in general, with its limitations: Only a single clinical trial cohort was studied, and what caused the repertoire differences, possibly disease activity or prior therapy, remained undefined. A significant rise by C4D1 was seen in CD4+ but not CD8+ TCR diversity (p=0.0027 vs p=0.16), with the rise being most apparent in complete responders (p=0.02). Lower diversity was observed in patients in whom nivolumab was started less than 1 year after ASCT, and these patients were excluded from later analyses so that confounding by immune reconstitution would be avoided. Baseline diversity similar to that of newly diagnosed patients was observed in trial patients achieving complete response, whereas significantly lower diversity was observed in partial responders and progressors. Newly diagnosed patients were reported to have lower baseline TCR diversity than healthy donors, and relapsed/refractory patients were reported to have lower baseline TCR diversity still.

The chain is made from TRBV5-1 and TRBJ1-1, and TRBD1 may be the D gene, going by 6 matching bases. This receptor was taken from a human donor with classical Hodgkin lymphoma. Sequenced here: peripheral blood mononuclear cells (PBMCs), sampled before the fourth cycle of nivolumab. CDR3 sequence: CASSYIQGDTEAFF. The sequenced DNA is TGCGCCAGCAGCTATATACAGGGTGACACTGAAGCTTTCTTT. With the rest looked up from the reference TRBV5-1 and TRBJ1-1 genes rather than sequenced, the full variable domain is KAGVTQTPRYLIKTRGQQVTLSCSPISGHRSVSWYQQTPGQGLQFLFEYFSETQRNKGNFPGRFSGRQFSNSRSEMNVSTLELGDSALYLCASSYIQGDTEAFFGQGTRLTVV.